The T cell receptor (beta chain) under discussion was sequenced for a study of OX40 agonist ivuxolimab in advanced cancers. In the study overall: Each dose-escalation patient presented with hepatocellular carcinoma, melanoma, renal cell or head and neck cancer.

TCRdb's copy holds only in-frame clones and misses some; the assay was immunoSEQ multiplex PCR. The sample lists 90,000 to 100,000 clones, less than 90% occurring once. V lost 2 bases, J lost 6 bases, and 7 bases stayed unmatched. Per germline, CDR1 SGHAT and CDR2 FQNNGV. The CDR3 has 17 amino acids. The chain combines TRBV11-2 with TRBJ2-3; 14 bases align to TRBD2. The starting material was CD4+ or CD8+ T cells sorted from blood, obtained in a trial of the OX40 agonist ivuxolimab. The TCR comes from an adult with an advanced solid tumor such as melanoma, head and neck, liver or kidney cancer. The CDR3 loop reads CASSLNGLAGGRDTQYF. CDR3 DNA: TGTGCCAGCAGCTTAAACGGACTAGCGGGAGGCCGGGATACGCAGTATTTT.